A single sample is the source of the 15 T cell receptor beta chains below, sequenced in a study of OX40 agonist ivuxolimab in advanced cancers. Sequencing was performed with immunoSEQ multiplex PCR; in TCRdb, only in-frame clones are kept and a portion is missing. The table lists over 55,000 clones, roughly 80% of them singletons. The sequenced sample was CD4+ or CD8+ T cells sorted from blood, obtained in a trial of the OX40 agonist ivuxolimab. Receptors originate from an adult with an advanced solid tumor such as melanoma, head and neck, liver or kidney cancer.

The rearrangement uses TRBV4-2 and TRBJ2-7; 7 bases match TRBD1. V shed 0 bases, J shed 2 bases, and the junction held 7 bases outside the gene matches. Germline CDR1 is LGHNA and CDR2 is YNFKEQ. This CDR3 contains 16 residues. The CDR3 region has the DNA TGTGCCAGCAGCCAAGAGTGGGCGCAGGGGGCCTACGAGCAGTACTTC. Encoded protein: CASSQEWAQGAYEQYF.

The rearrangement links TRBV7-8 to TRBJ1-4; D remains ambiguous. V lost 7 bases and J lost 7, with 16 bases in between. The CDR3 consists of 14 residues. Germline CDR1 is SGHVS and CDR2 is FQNEAQ. This chain's CDR3 is CASTKGPVGEKLFF. The CDR3 DNA follows: TGTGCCAGCACCAAGGGCCCAGTCGGTGAAAAACTGTTTTTT.

The CDR3 nucleotides are TGTGCCAGCAGCTTATGGGGGGGCGACACTGAAGCTTTCTTT. This sequence encodes CASSLWGGDTEAFF. The rearrangement uses TRBV7-9 and TRBJ1-1; tentative D call: TRBD1 (6 bases). Trimming stripped 2 bases from V and 3 bases from J, with 10 bases between. The CDR3 loop spans 14 amino acids. Germline V CDR1 and CDR2: SEHNR, FQNEAQ (reference sequence).

This chain connects TRBV6-6 to TRBJ1-5; TRBD1 aligns across 7 bases. Germline V gene data show CDR1 as MNHNY and CDR2 as SVGAGI (reference sequence). Trimming cost V 4 bases and J 4 bases; bases outside gene matches: 7. The CDR3 totals 15 residues. The CDR3 DNA reads TGTGCCAGCAGTTCCGACAGGGTGAGGAATCAGCCCCAGCATTTT. As protein: CASSSDRVRNQPQHF.

This chain connects TRBV6-5 to TRBJ1-2, with D hard to call. V was cut by 5 bases and J by 8 bases, with 15 bases left in between. The length of the CDR3 is 13 residues. CDR1 is MNHEY and CDR2 is SVGAGI in the germline V gene. The CDR3 is CASSELSNAGYTF. The DNA of the CDR3 is TGTGCCAGCAGTGAACTCTCCAACGCAGGCTACACCTTC.

The chain recombines TRBV6-5 with TRBJ1-1; D remains ambiguous. Trimming took 4 bases from V and 1 from J, leaving 10 bases between them. Germline CDR1 MNHEY, CDR2 SVGAGI. The CDR3 extends over 14 amino acids. The CDR3 protein is CASSLTTTNTEAFF. CDR3 coding DNA: TGTGCCAGCAGTTTAACGACAACGAACACTGAAGCTTTCTTT.

The sample holds one count of this clone. The junction departs from the called germline gene at one end, perhaps through a read error. The rearrangement joins TRBV19 to TRBJ1-1; 7 positions match TRBD1. Germline CDR1 is LNHDA and CDR2 is SQIVND (reference sequence). The CDR3 consists of 12 residues. The CDR3 sequence is CASSMGESDRLF. CDR3 nucleotide sequence: TGTGCCAGTAGTATGGGAGAGTCGGACAGGCTCTTT.

The chain has TRBV9 and TRBJ2-5; 8 bases are a match to TRBD2. With 5 bases clipped from V and 5 bases from J, the junction kept 14 bases outside the gene matches. CDR1 is SGDLS, CDR2 YYNGEE, per germline. CDR3 length equals 16 residues. CDR3 sequence reads: CASSQASGGAWETQYF. The DNA of the CDR3 is TGTGCCAGCAGTCAAGCATCGGGGGGGGCTTGGGAGACCCAGTACTTC.

Here the CDR3 reads CASSQEGGTGQGYTF. For the CDR3, the DNA is TGCGCCAGCAGCCAAGAAGGCGGGACAGGGCAAGGCTACACCTTC. This sequence joins TRBV4-3 and TRBJ1-2, with TRBD1 matching over 9 bases. The CDR3 covers 15 residues. Germline V gene data show CDR1 as LGHNA and CDR2 as YSLEER. V was clipped by 0 bases and J by 8 bases; unmatched bases: 7.

This rearrangement joins TRBV11-1 to TRBJ2-5, with D possibly being TRBD1 (6 bases). The J call is uncertain, as TRBJ2-7 better fits the DNA end. The CDR3 runs to 14 residues. In germline, CDR1 is SGHAT, CDR2 FQDESV (reference sequence). CDR3 in amino acids: CASSLTGATYEQYF. The CDR3 bases are TGTGCCAGCAGCTTGACAGGAGCGACCTACGAGCAGTACTTC.

J is TRBJ1-1 and V is TRBV7-2; 7 nucleotides line up with TRBD1. CDR1 SGHTA and CDR2 FQGNSA come from the germline V gene. The junction had 5 bases not matched to a gene; V was cut back by 3 bases and J by 4 bases. The CDR3 extends over 14 amino acids. The CDR3 spells CASSFTGAVTEAFF. CDR3 DNA: TGTGCCAGCAGCTTTACAGGGGCGGTCACTGAAGCTTTCTTT.

The chain is built from TRBV19 and TRBJ1-3; TRBD1 aligns across 8 bases. Losses at the gene ends were 9 bases for V and 0 bases for J; bases not matched to a gene: 4. Germline V gene sequence: CDR1 LNHDA, CDR2 SQIVND (reference sequence). This CDR3 comprises 14 residues. The CDR3 nucleotides read TGTGCCAGCTACAGGGGGGGCTCTGGAAACACCATATATTTT. The encoded protein is CASYRGGSGNTIYF.

The chain combines TRBV10-3 with TRBJ2-7; the D gene is possibly TRBD1 (6 bases). Per the germline V gene, CDR1 is ENHRY and CDR2 is SYGVKD. V lost 7 bases to trimming and J lost 1 base, with 17 bases between them. This CDR3 has 15 residues. In DNA form, the CDR3 reads TGTGCCATCAATGGCCGGGACACCTCATCCTACGAGCAGTACTTC. Translating gives CAINGRDTSSYEQYF.

The rearrangement links TRBV10-3 to TRBJ2-5; unclear D gene. CDR1 ENHRY and CDR2 SYGVKD come from the germline V gene. Trimming removed 3 bases from V and 5 bases from J, with 10 bases in between. This CDR3 has 13 residues. The CDR3 bases are TGTGCCATCAGTGAAGCGAACTGGGAGACCCAGTACTTC. Protein sequence: CAISEANWETQYF.

The gene calls are TRBV7-3 and TRBJ2-1, with a tentative D call TRBD2 (6 bases). CDR1 and CDR2 (germline): SGHTA, FQGTGA. CDR3 length: 17 amino acids. Trimming removed 0 bases from V and 5 bases from J, with 17 bases in between. The CDR3 loop is CASSLTGGPYLHNEQFF. CDR3 in DNA: TGTGCCAGCAGCTTAACGGGGGGTCCTTACTTGCACAATGAGCAGTTCTTC. Full variable domain (outside the CDR3, taken from reference TRBV7-3 and TRBJ2-1): GAGVSQTPSNKVTEKGKYVELRCDPISGHTALYWYRQSLGQGPEFLIYFQGTGAADDSGLPNDRFFAVRPEGSVSTLKIQRTERGDSAVYLCASSLTGGPYLHNEQFFGPGTRLTVL.